What follows describes a single TCR beta chain. Its antigen is not known. The junction does not match germline at one end; this may be a read error. The data stem from a study of tumor-infiltrating lymphocytes in primary liver carcinoma. Study summary: The patients included men and women who were aged 30 to 69 years. Samples yielded about 3.65 to 8 million productive TCRbeta reads, similar across tissue types. Findings and caveats of the study: The study found only about 7-24% of top clones in all five tumor regions.

From about 19-30 mg of unsorted bulk tissue, DNA and RNA were co-extracted together. Production of TCR beta cDNA used approximately 0.55 ug total RNA together with a constant-region primer. Three nested multiplex PCR rounds, a slightly modified ARM-PCR, produced the libraries for TCR beta. The study ran its first two PCR rounds for roughly 11 cycles each, using TRBV1-TRBV30 forward primers and a C-beta reverse primer. TCRdb called the multiplex PCR reads again in MiXCR, with one record for every CDR3 protein. Here the sample spans 100,000 or so distinct CDR3 sequences, roughly 80% being singletons. CDR1 is SGHVS, CDR2 FQNEAQ, per germline. This CDR3 comprises 15 residues.

The chain combines TRBV7-8 with TRBJ2-7, with D uncertain. This receptor was taken from a man in his forties or fifties with primary liver carcinoma and hepatitis B virus infection. The material sequenced was liver tumor tissue from sampling region 3. Documented subset: tumor region T3, left-lateral pole. The chain's CDR3 is CASSVLSLSSYGQYF. CDR3 coding DNA: TGTGCCAGCAGCGTATTGAGCCTGAGCTCCTACGGGCAGTACTTC.